The clone carrying this T cell receptor (beta chain) was seen at least ten times. This entry belongs to a study of breast tumors, draining lymph nodes, adjacent tissues. One entry per CDR3 protein results from TCRdb running MiXCR on the multiplex PCR reads. The sample holds 150,000 to 200,000 distinct CDR3 sequences; 30% to 35% are singletons and the top ten take around 4%. The CDR3 is made up of 14 amino acids. Germline V lookup: CDR1 SEHNR, CDR2 FQNEAQ (reference sequence). The ends were cut back, 10 bases at V and 0 bases at J, with 13 bases in the middle. The lymph nodes were axillary draining lymph nodes from breast cancer patients.

The genes are TRBV7-9 and TRBJ2-1; D possibly uses TRBD1 or TRBD2 (5 bases each). Sequencing was performed on axillary lymph node tissue. The clonotype comes from a female donor with breast cancer. Some clones in this sample may be carry-over from other donors' samples. Written as DNA, the CDR3 is TGTGCCATCACCGAGGGGAGCTCCTACAATGAGCAGTTCTTC. Its protein is CAITEGSSYNEQFF.